What follows describes a single T cell receptor (beta chain). Its binding antigen is unknown. There are no base qualities to consult, and no much larger clone falls within one base. Its CDR3 holds 17 amino acids, cysteine through phenylalanine. Only the CDR3 region is kept as DNA, spanning 51 bases read in frame from base 1. The germline V gene gives CDR1 as MDHEN and CDR2 as SYDVKM. Trimming costs V 6 bases and J 0 bases, and their ends lie 18 bases apart. The TCR beta CDR3 regions were amplified from the RNA transcripts. A first-round RT-PCR of the TCR CDR3 used the HTBI primer set with the Qiagen OneStep RT-PCR kit. Libraries were constructed in a second round of multiplex PCR, after which size selection and purification were performed. Sequencing of the libraries was done on an Illumina HiSeq2000 using paired-end 100 bp reads. Regarding the original processing steps: SOAPnuke was used to process the raw data, removing reads that contained adapters or uncalled bases, had a mean Phred below 15, or lacked an exact match to the constant primer or identifier. High-quality paired reads were merged with COPE v1.2.5, and unique nucleotide sequences were defined as clonotypes. MiTCR v1.1 was used to align clonotypes to the IMGT TRBV, TRBD and TRBJ reference segments. The analysis was restricted to V-J combinations with a frequency above 0.0001, which together covered about 99% of the repertoires. A TCS score was defined as the ratio between F50 (clonal expansion) and ExV (chaos), using BLOSUM62-based TCRdist between CDR3 peptides within each V-J. Welch's t-statistics and random forest reduced roughly 540 V-J features to under 15, which were used in a naive Bayes classifier (R e1071). TCRdb cleaned the public reads at Q25 with fastp, built clones with MiXCR and kept in-frame beta chains. A single entry per CDR3 protein holds the most common genes and DNA from its merged rows. The V and J calls here are based on TCRdb, not the publication. Recorded for this sample are about 640,000 distinct CDR3 sequences; under 25% of them occurred a single time. More than 30% of the sample is held by the ten biggest clonotypes.

Moderately to severely active disease, a Clinical Activity Score of at least 3, a NOSPECS grade of at least 4, and a duration under 3 months were present in ophthalmopathy patients. Any patient with an uncontrolled infection, another autoimmune disease, pregnancy or lactation was excluded. Diagnoses were established on the basis of clinical symptoms, serum thyroxine and TRAb, thyroid ultrasound, and orbital computed tomography. PBMCs were isolated from about 9.1 ml of fresh peripheral blood by Ficoll-Paque density gradient centrifugation. Total RNA was extracted with Trizol reagent, and quality was checked on an Agilent 2100 Bioanalyzer. This specimen belongs to a study of T cells in Graves' hyperthyroidism and ophthalmopathy (dated by TCRdb to between 2019 and 2020). About the investigation overall: Peripheral blood was sampled at the time of initial diagnosis, prior to any treatment. Prospective prediction of ophthalmopathy was tested in an independent validation cohort of some 19 hyperthyroidism patients and 17 patients who later progressed to ophthalmopathy. For training and testing, the 95 to 100 patients in the discovery cohort were randomly divided in a 7:3 ratio. To identify TCR V-J signatures that set the groups apart, the researchers used a discovery cohort of more than 95 patients, made up of some 41 with Graves' ophthalmopathy and about 60 with stable Graves' hyperthyroidism. The paper reports TCR Vbeta CDR3 sequencing of over 120 peripheral blood samples: 40 or so ophthalmopathy, 70 to 85 hyperthyroidism and some 17 progressor patients. In addition, the study compared T-cell repertoires in thyroid tissue and in blood from 6 or 7 Graves' hyperthyroidism patients. Following sampling, methimazole starting at 30 mg daily was given to hyperthyroidism patients, and high-dose intravenous methylprednisolone was given to ophthalmopathy patients.

Broader findings and caveats from the paper: No statistical method was used to fix the sample size in advance, and group allocation was not hidden from the investigators. In validation, progression to ophthalmopathy was predicted by the model with 55% to 71% sensitivity and about 72% specificity, a median of approximately 6.5 months before onset. Ophthalmopathy was separated from stable hyperthyroidism by a 13 V-J signature model, with approximately 86% sensitivity and about 84% specificity obtained in cross-validation and 80%/75% obtained in testing. Most expanded thyroid clonotypes (frequency above 0.001) were also detected in blood, a finding suggesting that blood repertoires may reflect thyroid immune responses.

Here the chain combines TRBV28 and TRBJ1-5, with TRBD1 perhaps the D gene, on 5 matching bases. The sequence came from a man younger than 45 with Graves' ophthalmopathy. Sequences were obtained from blood. The CDR3 region: CASSLGRAWDSNQPQHF. The DNA sequence is TGTGCCAGCAGCCTGGGACGGGCGTGGGATAGCAATCAGCCCCAGCATTTT.